The 9 T cell receptor beta chains listed next were all sequenced from one sample in a study of cytomegalovirus exposure and HLA in healthy donors (dated by TCRdb to the late 2010s). The library was obtained by the immunoSEQ multiplex PCR assay. In TCRdb, the immuneACCESS table is reduced to in-frame sequences with V and J assigned. These tables do not hold every clone; where another copy was compared, an unresolved V gene accounts for under half, and the others remain unexplained. The sample yields roughly 220,000 clones; around nine tenths were counted once. The top ten hold roughly 1% of the sample. Sequencing input: PBMCs. The origin of the receptors is a woman aged 18-29 years in good health and CMV-seronegative.

V is TRBV29-1 and J is TRBJ2-1, with TRBD2 matching 10 bases. This CDR3 contains 17 residues. CDR1 is SQVTM, CDR2 ANQGSEA, per germline. V lost 1 base to trimming and J lost 3 bases; unmatched junction nucleotides: 9. The CDR3: CSVEGAGGPLGYNEQFF. The CDR3 DNA sequence: TGCAGCGTTGAAGGAGCGGGAGGGCCTCTCGGCTACAATGAGCAGTTCTTC.

The V and J genes are TRBV19 and TRBJ2-1, with TRBD2 matching over 9 bases. Per germline, CDR1 LNHDA and CDR2 SQIVND (reference sequence). The CDR3 consists of 14 residues. V was pared by 5 bases and J by 7 bases, with 6 bases of the junction left unmatched. CDR3 in DNA: TGTGCCAGTAGTCTGGCGGGAGGGCCGAATGAGCAGTTCTTC. This translates into CASSLAGGPNEQFF.

The rearrangement joins TRBV4-1 to TRBJ2-1, with 10 bases that match TRBD2. V was pared by 4 bases and J by 3 bases, with 3 bases of the junction left unmatched. The CDR3 runs to 15 residues. Germline V gives CDR1 MGHRA, CDR2 YSYEKL. The CDR3 loop is CASSRASGSYNEQFF. CDR3 nucleotides: TGCGCCAGCAGCCGAGCTAGCGGGAGCTACAATGAGCAGTTCTTC.

This clone was detected once. Compared with germline, one end of the junction differs, possibly owing to a read error. The chain has TRBV4-2 and TRBJ2-3; 9 nucleotides match TRBD2. The germline CDR1 and CDR2 sequences are LGHNA and YNFKEQ. This CDR3 comprises 15 residues. The CDR3 sequence is CASSQEGTSRDTQYF. The CDR3 DNA reads TGTGCCAGCAGCCAAGAGGGGACTAGCAGAGATACGCAGTATTTT.

The gene calls are TRBV6-1 and TRBJ2-7, with D possibly TRBD1 on 5 matching bases. From germline, CDR1 is MNHNS and CDR2 SASEGT. The CDR3 runs 11 residues. CDR3 DNA sequence: TGTGGTACGCAGGGATGGAACGAGCAGTACTTC. Translation gives CGTQGWNEQYF.

The chain links TRBV27 to TRBJ1-2, with 9 positions matching TRBD1. CDR1 is MNHEY and CDR2 is SMNVEV in the germline V gene (reference sequence). Unmatched junction bases numbered 7, after V lost 11 bases and J lost 6 bases. The CDR3 extends over 12 amino acids. The DNA of the CDR3 is TGTGCCTCAAGACAGGGGGGAAATGGCTACACCTTC. Protein: CASRQGGNGYTF.

J is TRBJ1-3 and V is TRBV9; maybe TRBD1 (6 bases). Germline V gives CDR1 SGDLS, CDR2 YYNGEE. The CDR3 loop spans 14 amino acids. V lost 0 bases to trimming and J lost 5 bases, with 9 bases between them. For the CDR3, the DNA is TGTGCCAGCAGCGTAGACACAGGGAGAAACACCATATATTTT. It codes for CASSVDTGRNTIYF.

The rearrangement uses TRBV7-9 and TRBJ1-1, with D unresolved. Germline CDR1 SEHNR, CDR2 FQNEAQ (reference sequence). V gave up 3 bases and J gave up 1 base, with 6 bases separating them. The CDR3 loop spans 13 amino acids. CDR3 amino acids: CASSFEANTEAFF. As DNA, the CDR3 is TGTGCCAGCAGCTTCGAGGCGAACACTGAAGCTTTCTTT.

The rearrangement uses TRBV18 and TRBJ2-1, with 7 bases aligning to TRBD2. V gave up 3 bases and J gave up 8 bases; unmatched junction bases: 13. Germline CDR1 KGHSH, CDR2 LQKENI. This CDR3 has 16 residues. CDR3 in amino acids: CASSPLIGRPAYEQFF. The CDR3 nucleotides are TGTGCCAGCTCACCCCTCATCGGGAGGCCCGCCTATGAGCAGTTCTTC.